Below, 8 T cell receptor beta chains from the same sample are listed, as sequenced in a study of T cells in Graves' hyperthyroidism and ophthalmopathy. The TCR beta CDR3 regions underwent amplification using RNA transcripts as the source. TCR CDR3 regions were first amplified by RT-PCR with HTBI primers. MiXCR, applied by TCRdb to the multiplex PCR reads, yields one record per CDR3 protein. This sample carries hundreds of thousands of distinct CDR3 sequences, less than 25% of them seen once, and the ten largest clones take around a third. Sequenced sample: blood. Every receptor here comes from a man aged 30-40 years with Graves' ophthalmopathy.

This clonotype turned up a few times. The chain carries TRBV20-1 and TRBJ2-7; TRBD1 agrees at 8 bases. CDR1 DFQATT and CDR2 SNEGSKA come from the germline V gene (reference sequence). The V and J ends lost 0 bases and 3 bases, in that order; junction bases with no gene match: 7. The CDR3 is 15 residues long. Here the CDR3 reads CSARDLAGGDYEQYF. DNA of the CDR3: TGCAGTGCTAGAGATCTTGCAGGGGGCGACTACGAGCAGTACTTC.

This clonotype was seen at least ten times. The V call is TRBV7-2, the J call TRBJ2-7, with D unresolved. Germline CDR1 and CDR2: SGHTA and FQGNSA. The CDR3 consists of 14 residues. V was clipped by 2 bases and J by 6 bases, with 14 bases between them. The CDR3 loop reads CASSLIGFGGEQYF. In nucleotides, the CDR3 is TGTGCCAGCAGCTTAATCGGCTTTGGTGGCGAGCAGTACTTC. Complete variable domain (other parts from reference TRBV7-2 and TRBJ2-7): GAGVSQSPSNKVTEKGKDVELRCDPISGHTALYWYRQSLGQGLEFLIYFQGNSAPDKSGLPSDRFSAERTGGSVSTLTIQRTQQEDSAVYLCASSLIGFGGEQYFGPGTRLTVT.

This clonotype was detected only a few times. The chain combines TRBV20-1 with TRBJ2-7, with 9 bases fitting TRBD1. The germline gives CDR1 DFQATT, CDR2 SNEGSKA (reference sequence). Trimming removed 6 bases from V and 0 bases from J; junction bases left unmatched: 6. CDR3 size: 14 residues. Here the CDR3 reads CSARDREVSYEQYF. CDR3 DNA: TGCAGTGCCAGGGACAGGGAAGTCTCCTACGAGCAGTACTTC.

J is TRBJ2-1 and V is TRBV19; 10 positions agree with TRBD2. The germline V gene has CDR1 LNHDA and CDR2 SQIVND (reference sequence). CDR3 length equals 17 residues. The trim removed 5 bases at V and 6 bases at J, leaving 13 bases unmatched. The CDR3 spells CASSSASGPSGGNEQFF. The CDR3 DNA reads TGTGCCAGTAGTTCCGCCAGTGGGCCTAGCGGGGGCAATGAGCAGTTCTTC.

CDR3 coding DNA: TGCAGTGCTAGAGACCCCGACAGGGGAGGCGAGCAGTACTTC. Its translation: CSARDPDRGGEQYF. The chain uses TRBV20-1 and TRBJ2-7; 8 nucleotides align to TRBD1. With 0 bases clipped from V and 6 bases from J, the junction kept 7 bases outside the gene matches. This CDR3 spans 14 amino acids. Germline assignment: CDR1 DFQATT and CDR2 SNEGSKA (reference sequence).

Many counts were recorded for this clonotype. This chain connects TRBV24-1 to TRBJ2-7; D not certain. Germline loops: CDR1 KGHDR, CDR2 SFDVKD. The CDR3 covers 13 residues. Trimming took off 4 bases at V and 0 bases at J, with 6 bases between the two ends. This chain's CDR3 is CATSDRGSYEQYF. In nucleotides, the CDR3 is TGTGCCACCAGTGACCGCGGCTCCTACGAGCAGTACTTC.

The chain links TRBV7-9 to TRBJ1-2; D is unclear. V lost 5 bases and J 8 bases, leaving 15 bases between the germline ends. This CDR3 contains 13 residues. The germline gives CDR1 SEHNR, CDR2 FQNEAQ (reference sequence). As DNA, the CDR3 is TGTGCCAGCAGCCCTTCGCTCCTGCGGGGCTACACCTTC. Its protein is CASSPSLLRGYTF.

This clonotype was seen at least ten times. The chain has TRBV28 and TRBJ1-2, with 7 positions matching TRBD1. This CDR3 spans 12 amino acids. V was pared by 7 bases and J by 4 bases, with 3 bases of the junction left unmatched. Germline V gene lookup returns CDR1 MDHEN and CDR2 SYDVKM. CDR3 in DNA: TGTGCCAGCACCGGACAGGTCTATGGCTACACCTTC. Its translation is CASTGQVYGYTF.